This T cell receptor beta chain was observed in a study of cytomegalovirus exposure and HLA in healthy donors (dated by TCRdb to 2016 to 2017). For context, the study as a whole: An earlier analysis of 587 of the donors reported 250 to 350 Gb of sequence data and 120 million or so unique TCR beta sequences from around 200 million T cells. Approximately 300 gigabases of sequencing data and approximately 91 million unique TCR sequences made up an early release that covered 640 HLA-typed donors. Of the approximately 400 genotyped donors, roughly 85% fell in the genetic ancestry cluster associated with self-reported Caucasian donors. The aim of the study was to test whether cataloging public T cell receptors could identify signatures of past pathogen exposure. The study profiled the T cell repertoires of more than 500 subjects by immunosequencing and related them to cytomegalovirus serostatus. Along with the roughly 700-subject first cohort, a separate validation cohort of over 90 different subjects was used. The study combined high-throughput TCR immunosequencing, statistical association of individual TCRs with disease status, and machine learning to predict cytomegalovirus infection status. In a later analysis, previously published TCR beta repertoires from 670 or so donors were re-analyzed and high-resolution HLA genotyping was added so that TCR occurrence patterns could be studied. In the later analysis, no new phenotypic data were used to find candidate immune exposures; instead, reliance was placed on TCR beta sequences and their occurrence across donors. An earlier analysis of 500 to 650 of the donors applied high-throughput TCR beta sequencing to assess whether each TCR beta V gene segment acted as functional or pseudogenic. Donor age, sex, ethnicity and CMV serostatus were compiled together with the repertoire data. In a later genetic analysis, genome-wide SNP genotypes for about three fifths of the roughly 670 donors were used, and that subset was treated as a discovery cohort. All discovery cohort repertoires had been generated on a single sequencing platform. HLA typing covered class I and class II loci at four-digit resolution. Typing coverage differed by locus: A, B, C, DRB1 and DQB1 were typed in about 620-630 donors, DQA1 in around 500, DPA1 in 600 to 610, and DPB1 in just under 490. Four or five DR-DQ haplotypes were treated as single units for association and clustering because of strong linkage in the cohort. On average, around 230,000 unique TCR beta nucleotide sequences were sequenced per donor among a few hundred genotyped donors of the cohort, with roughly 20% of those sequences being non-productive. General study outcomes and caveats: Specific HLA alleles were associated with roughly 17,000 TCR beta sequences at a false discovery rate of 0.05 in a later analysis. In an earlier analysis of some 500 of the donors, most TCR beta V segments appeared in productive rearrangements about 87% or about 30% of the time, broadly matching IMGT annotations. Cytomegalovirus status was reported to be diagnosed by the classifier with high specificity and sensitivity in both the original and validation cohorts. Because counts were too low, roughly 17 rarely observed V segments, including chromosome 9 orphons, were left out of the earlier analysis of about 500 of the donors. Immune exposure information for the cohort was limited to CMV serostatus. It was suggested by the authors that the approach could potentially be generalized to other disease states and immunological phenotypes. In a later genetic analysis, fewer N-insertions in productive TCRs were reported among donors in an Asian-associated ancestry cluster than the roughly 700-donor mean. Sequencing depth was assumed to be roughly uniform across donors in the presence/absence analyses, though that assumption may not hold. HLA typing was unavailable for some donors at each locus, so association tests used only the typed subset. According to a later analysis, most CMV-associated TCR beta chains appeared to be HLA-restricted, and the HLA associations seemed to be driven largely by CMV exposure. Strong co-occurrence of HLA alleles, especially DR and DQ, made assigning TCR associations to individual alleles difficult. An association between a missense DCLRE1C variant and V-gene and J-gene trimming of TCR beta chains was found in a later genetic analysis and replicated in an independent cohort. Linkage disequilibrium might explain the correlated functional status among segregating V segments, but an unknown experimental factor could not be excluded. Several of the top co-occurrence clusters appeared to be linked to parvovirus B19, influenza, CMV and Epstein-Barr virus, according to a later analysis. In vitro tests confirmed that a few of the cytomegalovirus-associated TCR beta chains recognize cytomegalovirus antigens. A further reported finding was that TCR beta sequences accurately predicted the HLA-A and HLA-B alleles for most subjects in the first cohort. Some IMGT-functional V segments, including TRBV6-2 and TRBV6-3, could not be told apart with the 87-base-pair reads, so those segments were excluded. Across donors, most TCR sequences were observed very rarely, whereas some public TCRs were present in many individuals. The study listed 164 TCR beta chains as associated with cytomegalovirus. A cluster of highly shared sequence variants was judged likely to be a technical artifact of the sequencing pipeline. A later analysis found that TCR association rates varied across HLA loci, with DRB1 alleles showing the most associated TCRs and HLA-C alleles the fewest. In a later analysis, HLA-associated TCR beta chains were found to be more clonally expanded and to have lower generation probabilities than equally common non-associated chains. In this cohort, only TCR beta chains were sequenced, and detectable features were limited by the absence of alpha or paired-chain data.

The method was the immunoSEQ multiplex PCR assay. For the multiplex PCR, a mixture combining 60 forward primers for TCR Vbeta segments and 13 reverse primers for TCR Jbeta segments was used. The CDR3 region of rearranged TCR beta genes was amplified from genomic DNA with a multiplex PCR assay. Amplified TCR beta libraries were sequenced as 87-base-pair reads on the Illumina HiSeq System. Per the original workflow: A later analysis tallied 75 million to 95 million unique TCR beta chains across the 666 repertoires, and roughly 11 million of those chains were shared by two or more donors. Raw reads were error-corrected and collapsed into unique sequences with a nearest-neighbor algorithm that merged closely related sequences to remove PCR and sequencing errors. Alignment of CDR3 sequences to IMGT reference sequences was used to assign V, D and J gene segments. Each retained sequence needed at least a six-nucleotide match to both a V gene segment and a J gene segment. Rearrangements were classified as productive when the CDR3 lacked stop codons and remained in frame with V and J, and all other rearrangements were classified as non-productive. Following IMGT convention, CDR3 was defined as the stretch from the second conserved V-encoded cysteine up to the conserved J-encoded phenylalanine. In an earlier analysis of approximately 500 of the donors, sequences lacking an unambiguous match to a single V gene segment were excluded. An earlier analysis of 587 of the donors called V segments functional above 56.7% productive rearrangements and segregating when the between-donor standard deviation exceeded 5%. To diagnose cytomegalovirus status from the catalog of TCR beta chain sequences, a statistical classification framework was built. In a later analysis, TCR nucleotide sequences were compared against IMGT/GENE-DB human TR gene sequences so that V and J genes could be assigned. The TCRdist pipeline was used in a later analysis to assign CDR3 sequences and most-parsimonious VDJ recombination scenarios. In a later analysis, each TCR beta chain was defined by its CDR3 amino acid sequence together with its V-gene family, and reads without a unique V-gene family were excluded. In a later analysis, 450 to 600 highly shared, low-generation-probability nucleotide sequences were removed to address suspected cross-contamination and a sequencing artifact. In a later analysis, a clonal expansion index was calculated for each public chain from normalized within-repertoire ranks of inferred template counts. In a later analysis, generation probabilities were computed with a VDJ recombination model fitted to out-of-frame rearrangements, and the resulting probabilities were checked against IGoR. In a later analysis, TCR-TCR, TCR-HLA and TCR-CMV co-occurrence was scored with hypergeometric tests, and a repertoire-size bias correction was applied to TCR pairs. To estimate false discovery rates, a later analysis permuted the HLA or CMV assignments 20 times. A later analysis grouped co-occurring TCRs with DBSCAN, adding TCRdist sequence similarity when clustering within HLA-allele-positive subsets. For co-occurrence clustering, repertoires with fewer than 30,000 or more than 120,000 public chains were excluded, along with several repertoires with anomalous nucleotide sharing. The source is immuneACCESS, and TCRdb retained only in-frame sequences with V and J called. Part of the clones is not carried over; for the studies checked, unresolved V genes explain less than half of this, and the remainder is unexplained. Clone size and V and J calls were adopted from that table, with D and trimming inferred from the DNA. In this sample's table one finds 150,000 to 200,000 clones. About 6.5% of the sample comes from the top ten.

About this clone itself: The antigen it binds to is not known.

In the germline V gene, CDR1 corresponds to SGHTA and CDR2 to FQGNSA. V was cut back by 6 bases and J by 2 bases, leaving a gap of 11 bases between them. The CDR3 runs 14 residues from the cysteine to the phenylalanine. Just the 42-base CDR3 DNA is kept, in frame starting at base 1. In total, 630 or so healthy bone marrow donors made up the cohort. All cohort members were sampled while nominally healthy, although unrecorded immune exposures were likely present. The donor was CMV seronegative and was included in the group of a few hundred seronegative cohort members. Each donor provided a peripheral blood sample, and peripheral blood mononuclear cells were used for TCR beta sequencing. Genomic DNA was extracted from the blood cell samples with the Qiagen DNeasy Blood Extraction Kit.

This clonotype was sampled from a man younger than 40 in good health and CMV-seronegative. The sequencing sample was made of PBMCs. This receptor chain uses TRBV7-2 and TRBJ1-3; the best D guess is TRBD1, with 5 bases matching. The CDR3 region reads CASSLGPAGNTIYF. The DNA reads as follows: TGTGCCAGCAGTCTGGGGCCAGCTGGAAACACCATATATTTT.